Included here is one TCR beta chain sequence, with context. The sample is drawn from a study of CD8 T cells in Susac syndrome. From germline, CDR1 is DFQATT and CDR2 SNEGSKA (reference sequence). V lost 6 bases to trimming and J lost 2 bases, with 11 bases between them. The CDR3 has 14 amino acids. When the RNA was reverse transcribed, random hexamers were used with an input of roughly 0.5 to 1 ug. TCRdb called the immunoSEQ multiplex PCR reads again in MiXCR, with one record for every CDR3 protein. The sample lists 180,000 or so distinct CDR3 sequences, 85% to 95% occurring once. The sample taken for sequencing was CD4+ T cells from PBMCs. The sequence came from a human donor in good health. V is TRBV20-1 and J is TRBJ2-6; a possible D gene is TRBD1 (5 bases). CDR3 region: CSAKTVPGANVLTF. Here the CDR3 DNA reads TGCAGTGCCAAGACAGTACCTGGGGCCAACGTCCTGACTTTC.